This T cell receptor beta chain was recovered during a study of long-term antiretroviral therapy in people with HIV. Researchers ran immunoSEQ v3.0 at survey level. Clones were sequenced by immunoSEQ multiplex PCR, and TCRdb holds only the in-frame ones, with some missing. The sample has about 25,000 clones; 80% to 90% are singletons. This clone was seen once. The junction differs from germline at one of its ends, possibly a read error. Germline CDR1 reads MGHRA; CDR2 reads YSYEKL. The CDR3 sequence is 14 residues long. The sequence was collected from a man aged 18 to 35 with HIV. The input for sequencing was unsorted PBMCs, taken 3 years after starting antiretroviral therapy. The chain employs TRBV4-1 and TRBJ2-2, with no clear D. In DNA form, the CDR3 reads TGCGCCAGCAACCAAGAAGAGGACACCGGGGAGCTGTTTTTT. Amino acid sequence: CASNQEEDTGELFF.